Each of the 15 T cell receptor beta chains below was sequenced from the same sample in a study of OX40 agonist ivuxolimab in advanced cancers. Data came from immunoSEQ multiplex PCR; TCRdb stores just in-frame clones and leaves some out. This sample has about 22,000 clones, with around nine tenths found just once. The input for sequencing was CD4+ or CD8+ T cells sorted from blood, taken in a trial of the OX40 agonist ivuxolimab. The receptors were sampled from an adult with an advanced solid tumor such as melanoma, head and neck, liver or kidney cancer.

This clone qualifies as hyperexpanded. V usage is TRBV5-5 and J usage is TRBJ2-5, with D possibly being TRBD2 (5 bases). V was pared by 2 bases and J by 5 bases, with 13 bases between. The CDR3 length is 14 residues. Per the germline V gene, CDR1 is SGHKS and CDR2 is YYEKEE (reference sequence). CDR3 in DNA: TGTGCCAGCAGCTTTGGTGAGGGCCCGGAGACCCAGTACTTC. It codes for CASSFGEGPETQYF.

This chain joins TRBV15 and TRBJ1-1; 7 positions match TRBD1. Germline V CDR1 and CDR2: LNHNV, YYDKDF (reference sequence). CDR3 size: 14 residues. V lost 8 bases to trimming and J lost 2 bases; unmatched junction nucleotides: 8. The CDR3: CATRLTGINTEAFF. The CDR3 DNA is TGTGCCACCCGGTTGACAGGGATTAACACTGAAGCTTTCTTT.

This rearrangement joins TRBV11-2 to TRBJ1-3; D is unresolved. V dropped 3 bases and J dropped 0 bases, with 9 bases sitting between them. From germline, CDR1 is SGHAT and CDR2 FQNNGV. The CDR3 is 15 residues long. The CDR3 nucleotides read TGTGCCAGCAGCTTGGGAGGGAGCTCTGGAAACACCATATATTTT. Translated, it gives CASSLGGSSGNTIYF. The entire variable domain, with the rest obtained from reference TRBV11-2 and TRBJ1-3, is as follows: EAGVAQSPRYKIIEKRQSVAFWCNPISGHATLYWYQQILGQGPKLLIQFQNNGVVDDSQLPKDRFSAERLKGVDSTLKIQPAKLEDSAVYLCASSLGGSSGNTIYFGEGSWLTVV.

In its sample, this clone was seen a few times. This chain joins TRBV9 and TRBJ2-7, with D hard to call. The V end lost 0 bases, the J end lost 3 bases, and 7 bases lay between the germline ends. Per the germline V gene, CDR1 is SGDLS and CDR2 is YYNGEE. The CDR3 has 13 residues. In nucleotides, the CDR3 is TGTGCCAGCAGCGTAGGGGCAGGCTACGAGCAGTACTTC. It translates to CASSVGAGYEQYF.

About this clone itself: The sample holds other DNA sequences that translate to the same CDR3. The CDR3 protein is CASSIGTGSYEQYF. The CDR3 region has the DNA TGTGCCAGTAGTATAGGGACAGGGTCCTACGAGCAGTACTTC. The chain recombines TRBV19 with TRBJ2-7; 8 nucleotides line up with TRBD1. The CDR3 is made up of 14 amino acids. The germline CDR1 and CDR2 sequences are LNHDA and SQIVND (reference sequence). J gave up 1 base and V 1 base, and 0 bases lay outside the gene matches.

This chain links TRBV5-1 with TRBJ2-1, with D tentatively TRBD2 (5 bases). Germline V gives CDR1 SGHRS, CDR2 YFSETQ. The CDR3 is 12 amino acids. Trimming left V 4 bases short and J 9 bases short, with 11 bases between. The CDR3 here is CASSPGGFEQFF. CDR3 coding DNA: TGCGCCAGCAGCCCAGGAGGTTTTGAGCAGTTCTTC.

In DNA form, the CDR3 reads TGTGCCAGCAGTGGCGGGATTGAGCAGTTCTTC. It encodes CASSGGIEQFF. This chain uses TRBV6-5 with TRBJ2-1; tentative D call: TRBD2 (6 bases). The germline gives CDR1 MNHEY, CDR2 SVGAGI. Trimming removed 5 bases at V and 9 bases at J, with 8 bases between. The CDR3 contains 11 residues.

V gene TRBV2 combines with J gene TRBJ2-2; 9 bases are shared with TRBD1. V lost 6 bases and J lost 4; bases outside the gene matches: 12. The CDR3 totals 17 residues. CDR1 SNHLY and CDR2 FYNNEI come from the germline V gene. The CDR3, as DNA: TGTGCCAGCAGCCCTCAACCCGGGACAGGGCCCACCGGGGAGCTGTTTTTT. This gives the protein CASSPQPGTGPTGELFF.

Comments on this clone: At one end, the junction sequence differs from germline, possibly due to a read error. The rearrangement joins TRBV4-1 to TRBJ2-1, with D possibly being TRBD1 (6 bases). Germline V gene data show CDR1 as MGHRA and CDR2 as YSYEKL. This CDR3 contains 14 residues. CDR3: CASSEDRSYNEQFF. CDR3 DNA sequence: TGTGCCAGCAGCGAGGACAGAAGCTACAATGAGCAGTTCTTC.

The gene calls are TRBV7-8 and TRBJ2-7; D might be TRBD2 (6 bases). V was clipped by 0 bases and J by 3 bases, with 12 bases between them. The CDR3 is 15 residues long. Germline V gene sequence: CDR1 SGHVS, CDR2 FQNEAQ. CDR3 sequence reads: CASSLAGLLNYEQYF. The CDR3 DNA reads TGTGCCAGCAGCTTAGCGGGACTTCTAAACTACGAGCAGTACTTC.

The genes are TRBV11-2 and TRBJ2-1; no definite D call. The CDR3 runs to 10 residues. Germline lookup yields CDR1 SGHAT and CDR2 FQNNGV. The CDR3 nucleotides read TGTCCCCTTTTCGTCAATGAGCAGTTCTTC. This sequence encodes CPLFVNEQFF. Full variable domain (missing parts from reference TRBV11-2 and TRBJ2-1): EAGVAQSPRYKIIEKRQSVAFWCNPISGHATLYWYQQILGQGPKLLIQFQNNGVVDDSQLPKDRFSAERLKGVDSTLKIQPAKLEDSAVYLCPLFVNEQFFGPGTRLTVL.

This clone appeared a single time. The gene calls are TRBV9 and TRBJ2-7; D unclear. Germline CDR1 is SGDLS and CDR2 is YYNGEE. The V gene lost 0 bases and the J gene lost 0 bases, with 10 bases spanning the gap. CDR3 length equals 15 residues. The CDR3 nucleotides read TGTGCCAGCAGCGTAGAAGGCGGTGCCTCCTACGAGCAGTACTTC. The encoded protein is CASSVEGGASYEQYF. Based on the CDR3 plus reference TRBV9 and TRBJ2-7, the full variable domain is DSGVTQTPKHLITATGQRVTLRCSPRSGDLSVYWYQQSLDQGLQFLIQYYNGEERAKGNILERFSAQQFPDLHSELNLSSLELGDSALYFCASSVEGGASYEQYFGPGTRLTVT.

This clone was seen a few times. V gene TRBV9 combines with J gene TRBJ1-3, with no clear D. Trimming shortened V by 0 bases and J by 3 bases, and 4 bases separated the two germline ends. The length of the CDR3 is 13 residues. Germline V gives CDR1 SGDLS, CDR2 YYNGEE. In DNA form, the CDR3 reads TGTGCCAGCAGCGTAGAGGGTGGAAACACCATATATTTT. Translating gives CASSVEGGNTIYF.

The V call is TRBV11-2, the J call TRBJ1-1; possibly TRBD1 for D (6 bases). CDR3 length: 17 residues. V lost 2 bases and J lost 1, with 17 bases in between. The V gene's germline CDR1 is SGHAT and CDR2 FQNNGV. CDR3: CASSLSPGGTRNTEAFF. The DNA for the CDR3 is TGTGCCAGCAGCTTATCCCCCGGGGGGACAAGGAACACTGAAGCTTTCTTT. Variable domain in full (rest from reference TRBV11-2 and TRBJ1-1): EAGVAQSPRYKIIEKRQSVAFWCNPISGHATLYWYQQILGQGPKLLIQFQNNGVVDDSQLPKDRFSAERLKGVDSTLKIQPAKLEDSAVYLCASSLSPGGTRNTEAFFGQGTRLTVV.

The gene calls are TRBV7-9 and TRBJ2-7; maybe TRBD1 (6 bases). The CDR3 sequence is 16 residues long. Germline V CDR1 and CDR2: SEHNR, FQNEAQ (reference sequence). V shed 2 bases and J shed 3 bases, with 17 bases lying between them. The CDR3 sequence is CASSLTTGPGGYEQYF. The CDR3 DNA reads as TGTGCCAGCAGCTTAACTACAGGGCCGGGCGGCTACGAGCAGTACTTC.